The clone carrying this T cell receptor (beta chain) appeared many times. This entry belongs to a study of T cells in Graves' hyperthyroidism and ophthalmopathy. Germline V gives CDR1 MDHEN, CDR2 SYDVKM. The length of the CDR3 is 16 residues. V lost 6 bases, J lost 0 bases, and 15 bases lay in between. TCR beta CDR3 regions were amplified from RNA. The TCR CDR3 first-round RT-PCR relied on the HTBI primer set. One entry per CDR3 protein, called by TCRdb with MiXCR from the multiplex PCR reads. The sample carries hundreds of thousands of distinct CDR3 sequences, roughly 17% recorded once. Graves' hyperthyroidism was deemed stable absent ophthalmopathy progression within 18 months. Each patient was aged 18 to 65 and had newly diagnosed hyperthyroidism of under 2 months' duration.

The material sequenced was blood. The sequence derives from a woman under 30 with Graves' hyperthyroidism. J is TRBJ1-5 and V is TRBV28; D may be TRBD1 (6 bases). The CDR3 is CASRPGQRYSNQPQHF. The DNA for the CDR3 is TGTGCCAGCAGGCCGGGACAACGATATAGCAATCAGCCCCAGCATTTT.